This T cell receptor (beta chain) was sequenced for a study of T cell repertoires in ileal Crohn's disease. Study summary: Biopsies of inflamed ileum from the surgical specimen form M0 samples.

Only in-frame clones appear in the TCRdb table, and some are missing; sequencing was by immunoSEQ multiplex PCR. This sample yields some 16,000 clones, of which roughly 90% are seen a single time; about 7.1% belongs to the top ten. Time point given: inflamed ileum from the surgical specimen. V dropped 2 bases and J dropped 2 bases, with 5 bases sitting between them. Germline CDR1 SQVTM, CDR2 ANQGSEA. The CDR3 totals 12 residues. The sequence came from an adult with Crohn's disease. The sequencing sample was made of ileal tissue. The chain recombines TRBV29-1 with TRBJ2-3, with D uncertain. The DNA for the CDR3 is TGCAGCGTTGAACAGTACACAGATACGCAGTATTTT. It codes for CSVEQYTDTQYF.